This T cell receptor beta chain was identified in a study of metastatic and nonmetastatic thyroid tumors. There were no patients who had received any treatment before thyroid surgery. The CDR3 is 13 residues long. The V gene end was trimmed by 3 bases and the J gene end by 4 bases; junction bases not matched to a gene: 3. Germline V CDR1 and CDR2: LGHDT, YNNKEL (reference sequence). TCRdb redid the clone calls on the PCR reads using MiXCR. Found here are under 20,000 clones, roughly 25% of them singletons; the top ten hold 3% to 4%. This clone was seen many times. The TCR sequence derives from a male donor with papillary thyroid cancer or a benign thyroid nodule (not recorded which). Some clones in this sample may be carry-over from other donors' samples. V gene TRBV3-1 combines with J gene TRBJ2-7; 7 bases fit TRBD1. Sequencing was carried out using blood. Written as DNA, the CDR3 is TGTGCCAGCAGCCATAGGGGGCTGTACGAGCAGTACTTC. It yields the protein CASSHRGLYEQYF.